A single sample is the source of the 24 T cell receptor beta chains below, sequenced in a study of T cell repertoires in cytomegalovirus infection. Antigen specificity for these receptors is unknown. MiXCR, run by TCRdb on the reads, gives a single entry per CDR3 protein. This table has approximately 1,000,000 distinct CDR3 sequences, around 29% appearing once. Sequenced material: cultured CD8+ T cells from PBMCs, taken from culture after CMV antigen stimulation. The receptors originated from a human donor in good health (CMV status not recorded). Some clones in this sample may be carry-over from other donors' samples.

This clonotype occurred a few times. The chain is built from TRBV7-6 and TRBJ2-1; D might be TRBD2 (5 bases). The CDR3 has 17 amino acids. Trimming stripped 6 bases from V and 4 bases from J, with 22 bases between. CDR1 is SGHVS, CDR2 FNYEAQ, per germline. The CDR3 reads CASRQYSFEGSYNEQFF. The CDR3 nucleotides are TGTGCCAGCAGGCAGTATTCGTTTGAGGGTTCATACAATGAGCAGTTCTTC.

This clonotype was observed a few times. This chain joins TRBV4-3 and TRBJ2-4, with unresolved D. Trimming pared 4 bases from V and 5 bases from J, leaving 15 bases between. The CDR3 consists of 15 residues. Germline assignment: CDR1 LGHNA and CDR2 YSLEER. The CDR3 coding sequence is TGCGCCAGCAGCCTAAGCCCGGTGGGCGAAAACATTCAGTACTTC. Translating it yields CASSLSPVGENIQYF.

V is TRBV6-2 or TRBV6-3 and J is TRBJ2-7; TRBD1 might be the D (5 bases). The V end lost 0 bases, the J end lost 1 base, and 16 bases lay between the germline ends. The CDR3 has 17 residues. The V gene's germline CDR1 is MNHEY and CDR2 SVGEGT. The CDR3 nucleotides read TGTGCCAGCAGTTACTCGATAGGGGCGACAGATTCCTACGAGCAGTACTTC. It yields the protein CASSYSIGATDSYEQYF.

The gene calls are TRBV4-2 and TRBJ1-1; 7 nucleotides line up with TRBD1. The CDR3 has 17 amino acids. The germline V gene has CDR1 LGHNA and CDR2 YNFKEQ. Unmatched junction bases numbered 7, after V lost 0 bases and J lost 0 bases. The CDR3 spells CASSQDVRGPVNTEAFF. Written as DNA, the CDR3 is TGTGCCAGCAGCCAAGATGTGAGGGGGCCAGTGAACACTGAAGCTTTCTTT.

The genes are TRBV27 and TRBJ1-6; 7 nucleotides agree with TRBD1. The J segment lost 4 bases and the V segment lost 5 bases, leaving 8 bases of the junction unmatched. CDR1 and CDR2 (germline): MNHEY, SMNVEV (reference sequence). CDR3 length equals 16 residues. The CDR3 is CASSLYRDRYNSPLHF. CDR3 DNA sequence: TGTGCCAGCAGTCTTTACAGGGACAGATATAATTCACCCCTCCACTTT.

The chain recombines TRBV3-1 with TRBJ2-1; the match to TRBD2 covers 8 bases. Germline loops: CDR1 LGHDT, CDR2 YNNKEL (reference sequence). The V gene end was trimmed by 0 bases and the J gene end by 7 bases; junction bases not matched to a gene: 5. This CDR3 region has 15 residues. CDR3 DNA: TGTGCCAGCAGCCAAGATGCGGGGGGCAGAAATGAGCAGTTCTTC. Its protein product is CASSQDAGGRNEQFF.

V gene TRBV6-6 combines with J gene TRBJ2-2; 10 bases line up with TRBD2. This CDR3 is built from 18 residues. Unmatched junction bases numbered 12, after V lost 6 bases and J lost 2 bases. CDR1 MNHNY and CDR2 SVGAGI come from the germline V gene (reference sequence). CDR3 sequence: CASSAEGSGGVNTGELFF. The CDR3 DNA reads TGTGCCAGCAGCGCCGAGGGGAGCGGGGGGGTTAACACCGGGGAGCTGTTTTTT.

V is TRBV9 and J is TRBJ2-5, with TRBD2 matching 10 bases. Germline V lookup: CDR1 SGDLS, CDR2 YYNGEE. This CDR3 spans 17 amino acids. V gave up 0 bases and J gave up 3 bases; unmatched junction bases: 8. CDR3 residues: CASSVGSPSGGEETQYF. CDR3 bases: TGTGCCAGCAGCGTAGGCTCACCCAGCGGGGGGGAAGAGACCCAGTACTTC.

The sample holds a few counts of this clonotype. J is TRBJ2-1 and V is TRBV27; 9 bases fit TRBD2. The CDR3 covers 16 residues. Per germline, CDR1 MNHEY and CDR2 SMNVEV (reference sequence). The V gene end was trimmed by 2 bases and the J gene end by 4 bases; junction bases not matched to a gene: 6. The CDR3 coding sequence is TGTGCCAGCAGTTTAGGGGAGACTAGCGGTTACAATGAGCAGTTCTTC. This codes for CASSLGETSGYNEQFF.

In the case of this clonotype: Germline and junction disagree at one end, which may indicate a read error. The gene calls are TRBV28 and TRBJ2-1; TRBD2 might be the D (5 bases). From germline, CDR1 is MDHEN and CDR2 SYDVKM. The CDR3 sequence is 14 residues long. The CDR3 spells CANSVDFSYNEQFF. The CDR3 DNA is TGTGCCAACAGTGTGGACTTCTCCTACAATGAGCAGTTCTTC.

This clonotype occurred a few times. The chain couples TRBV7-9 to TRBJ1-4; no clear D. The CDR3 length is 14 residues. V was clipped by 5 bases and J by 8 bases, with 15 bases between them. Germline V lookup: CDR1 SEHNR, CDR2 FQNEAQ (reference sequence). The CDR3 spells CASSQRGKEEKLFF. CDR3 in DNA: TGTGCCAGCAGCCAGCGCGGGAAGGAAGAAAAACTGTTTTTT.

This sequence joins TRBV7-6 and TRBJ1-1; D may be TRBD1 (6 bases). In germline, CDR1 is SGHVS, CDR2 FNYEAQ. The germline V and J ends were trimmed by 8 bases and 6 bases, with 16 bases remaining between them. This CDR3 contains 13 residues. CDR3 in DNA: TGTGCCAGCGGCGCCACAGGGCTGGCTGAAGCTTTCTTT. It encodes CASGATGLAEAFF. The full variable domain, in which reference TRBV7-6 and TRBJ1-1 provide the parts outside the CDR3, is GAGVSQSPRYKVTKRGQDVALRCDPISGHVSLYWYRQALGQGPEFLTYFNYEAQQDKSGLPNDRFSAERPEGSISTLTIQRTEQRDSAMYRCASGATGLAEAFFGQGTRLTVV.

In this sample, this clonotype turned up a few times. The V gene is TRBV5-4, the J gene TRBJ2-1, with D possibly being TRBD1 (6 bases). The CDR3 sequence is 15 residues long. Per the germline V gene, CDR1 is SGHNT and CDR2 is YYREEE (reference sequence). V dropped 0 bases and J dropped 0 bases, with 7 bases sitting between them. The CDR3 DNA reads TGTGCCAGCAGCTTGGACAGGGTCTCCTACAATGAGCAGTTCTTC. This gives the protein CASSLDRVSYNEQFF. The full variable domain, with the rest looked up from reference TRBV5-4 and TRBJ2-1, is ETGVTQSPTHLIKTRGQQVTLRCSSQSGHNTVSWYQQALGQGPQFIFQYYREEENGRGNFPPRFSGLQFPNYSSELNVNALELDDSALYLCASSLDRVSYNEQFFGPGTRLTVL.

The table lists this clonotype with a few counts. Germline is not matched at one junction end, which may reflect a read error. The chain couples TRBV11-2 to TRBJ2-5; 8 bases agree with TRBD2. CDR3 length equals 10 residues. CDR1 is SGHAT, CDR2 FQNNGV, per germline. The CDR3 reads CATRRGGLLF. The CDR3 coding sequence is TGTGCCACCAGACGGGGGGGCCTCCTCTTC.

The chain carries TRBV4-3 and TRBJ2-3; 13 bases agree with TRBD2. CDR1 and CDR2 from the germline V gene are LGHNA and YSLEER. CDR3 size: 15 residues. Trimming took 3 bases from V and 4 from J; bases not matched to a gene: 1. The CDR3 reads CASSQGLAGPDTQYF. The CDR3 region has the DNA TGCGCCAGCAGCCAGGGACTAGCGGGGCCAGATACGCAGTATTTT.

There are a few counts of this clonotype. The chain is built from TRBV28 and TRBJ1-2; TRBD1 is a possible D gene (5 bases). The CDR3 extends over 14 amino acids. CDR1 is MDHEN and CDR2 is SYDVKM in the germline V gene. Trimming took 2 bases from V and 6 from J, leaving 13 bases between them. CDR3 nucleotides: TGTGCCAGCAGTTTAAAATCGAAGGGGCATGGCTACACCTTC. Residues: CASSLKSKGHGYTF.

J is TRBJ2-5 and V is TRBV7-6, with TRBD2 matching over 9 bases. V lost 5 bases and J lost 6; bases outside the gene matches: 19. The CDR3 has 18 amino acids. Germline CDR1 SGHVS, CDR2 FNYEAQ. CDR3 coding DNA: TGTGCCAGCAGCGGTGGACTAGCGTCAATTGGAGGTCAGAAGACCCAGTACTTC. Its translation is CASSGGLASIGGQKTQYF.

The chain links TRBV6-5 to TRBJ2-3; TRBD2 is a possible D gene (7 bases). CDR3 length: 15 residues. With 0 bases removed from V and 6 bases from J, the gap between germline ends came to 13 bases. Germline assignment: CDR1 MNHEY and CDR2 SVGAGI. CDR3 bases: TGTGCCAGCAGTTACTCACCAGGGGAGGGGGATACGCAGTATTTT. Translating gives CASSYSPGEGDTQYF.

This clonotype appeared a few times. The gene calls are TRBV12-3 or TRBV12-4 and TRBJ2-1; D gene uncertain. V lost 6 bases, J lost 7 bases, and 7 bases lay in between. CDR3 size: 11 residues. CDR3 in DNA: TGTGCCAGCAGGGTCCCAAATGAGCAGTTCTTC. Translation gives CASRVPNEQFF.

The chain couples TRBV12-3 or TRBV12-4 to TRBJ1-5; the D gene is possibly TRBD1 (5 bases). The length of the CDR3 is 15 residues. Trimming took off 7 bases at V and 1 base at J, with 14 bases between the two ends. The CDR3 sequence: CASTAGPGSNQPQHF. CDR3 sequence (DNA): TGTGCCAGCACGGCGGGACCGGGGAGCAATCAGCCCCAGCATTTT.

This clonotype was detected only once. The rearrangement uses TRBV2 and TRBJ2-1; TRBD2 is a possible D gene (6 bases). The CDR3 sequence is 16 residues long. Germline V gene sequence: CDR1 SNHLY, CDR2 FYNNEI. Trimming took 0 bases from V and 8 from J, leaving 17 bases between them. The CDR3 region has the DNA TGTGCCAGCAGTGAAGCGCTTTATCCAGGCGGGGATGAGCAGTTCTTC. It translates to CASSEALYPGGDEQFF.

V gene TRBV19 combines with J gene TRBJ1-1; D is unresolved. V was pared by 7 bases and J by 4 bases, with 16 bases between. CDR1 is LNHDA, CDR2 SQIVND, per germline (reference sequence). CDR3 length equals 14 residues. CDR3 loop: CASILDRRGTEAFF. CDR3 DNA sequence: TGTGCCAGTATCTTGGACCGGAGAGGCACTGAAGCTTTCTTT. Drawing the rest from reference TRBV19 and TRBJ1-1, the complete variable domain is DGGITQSPKYLFRKEGQNVTLSCEQNLNHDAMYWYRQDPGQGLRLIYYSQIVNDFQKGDIAEGYSVSREKKESFPLTVTSAQKNPTAFYLCASILDRRGTEAFFGQGTRLTVV.

The chain joins TRBV19 to TRBJ1-4, with 7 nucleotides matching TRBD1. Germline V CDR1 and CDR2: LNHDA, SQIVND (reference sequence). The trim removed 4 bases at V and 8 bases at J, leaving 7 bases unmatched. There are 14 residues in the CDR3. This CDR3 reads CASSTTGFGEKLFF. The CDR3 DNA reads as TGTGCCAGTAGTACGACAGGGTTTGGCGAAAAACTGTTTTTT.

The J gene is TRBJ2-3, the V gene TRBV20-1, with 9 bases lining up with TRBD2. The CDR3 length is 14 residues. Trimming cost V 1 base and J 4 bases; bases outside gene matches: 3. The germline CDR1 and CDR2 sequences are DFQATT and SNEGSKA (reference sequence). The CDR3 region has the DNA TGCAGTGCTAGAGGTAGCGGGGGCGCAGATACGCAGTATTTT. It yields the protein CSARGSGGADTQYF.